The T cell receptor beta chain under discussion was sequenced for a study of blood T cell repertoires in COVID-19. In the study overall: Samples came from the United States, Italy and Spain, spanning acute and convalescent COVID-19. PBMCs, B-cell-depleted T cells, or T cells were the source of the cDNA or gDNA that made up the material.

In the study's own analysis: Scientists estimated how many nucleated cells there were by amplifying reference gene primers. Generated by immunoSEQ multiplex PCR, the TCRdb table keeps only in-frame clones and is missing some. For V, J and clone size, that table is used; D and trimming come from the DNA. The data contain about 74,000 clones, about 90% of them singletons. The germline V and J ends were trimmed by 0 bases and 4 bases, with 13 bases remaining between them. The germline gives CDR1 LNHNV, CDR2 YYDKDF (reference sequence). The CDR3 sequence is 16 residues long. This clone was recorded once. Specimen: peripheral blood. The TCR comes from a woman at least 80 years old with active or convalescent COVID-19. The J gene is TRBJ1-5, the V gene TRBV15, with D tentatively TRBD1 (6 bases). This chain's CDR3 is CATSRDQGRANQPQHF. CDR3 coding DNA: TGTGCCACCAGCAGAGATCAGGGGAGGGCGAATCAGCCCCAGCATTTT.